This is a list of T cell receptor beta chains from one sample in a study of vaccination effects on CD4 cells after COVID-19. Profiled with immunoSEQ multiplex PCR; TCRdb holds only in-frame clones, not every one. Among about 27,000 clones listed, roughly 73% were seen once. Their recognized antigens are unknown. The sample in question was CD4+ T cells from PBMCs cultured with HCoV-NL63 spike peptides, obtained before COVID-19 vaccination. All receptors derive from a human donor who received a COVID-19 vaccine. The CDR3 runs from the conserved cysteine through the conserved F or W. A D gene is named only where the DNA matches it firmly. Clone size appears in some rows only: once, few, many, or a class for an expanded clone.

d_gene	len	v_gene	abundance	j_gene	CDR3aa	CDR3nt
NA	13	TRBV30	NA	TRBJ1-5	CAWKYVGNQPQHF	TGTGCCTGGAAGTACGTAGGGAATCAGCCCCAGCATTTT
TRBD1	14	TRBV30	NA	TRBJ2-7	CAWARTGGPIEQYF	TGTGCCTGGGCTAGGACAGGGGGCCCTATTGAGCAGTACTTC
TRBD2	17	TRBV3-1/TRBV3-2	NA	TRBJ2-1	CASRGAPPSGGYNEQFF	TGTGCCAGCCGCGGGGCACCTCCTAGCGGGGGCTACAATGAGCAGTTCTTC
NA	16	TRBV4-3	NA	TRBJ2-6	CASSLEVLSGANVLTF	TGCGCCAGCAGCCTAGAGGTCCTTTCTGGGGCCAACGTCCTGACTTTC
NA	15	TRBV7-8	NA	TRBJ1-2	CASSLGQARVYGYTF	TGTGCCAGCAGCTTAGGGCAGGCACGAGTTTATGGCTACACCTTC
NA	13	TRBV6-5	NA	TRBJ2-7	CASSSFTGNEKYF	TGTGCCAGCAGTTCCTTTACAGGGAACGAAAAGTACTTC
TRBD2	14	TRBV19	once	TRBJ2-1	CASSWTSGSHEQFF	TGTGCCAGTAGTTGGACTAGCGGGAGTCATGAGCAGTTCTTC
NA	16	TRBV18	once	TRBJ2-7	CASSPLRQGHSYEQYF	TGTGCCAGCTCACCACTGAGGCAGGGTCACTCCTACGAGCAGTACTTC
NA	13	TRBV30	few	TRBJ1-2	CAWNVAGNYGYTF	TGTGCCTGGAACGTGGCAGGGAACTATGGCTACACCTTC
TRBD2	14	TRBV25-1	NA	TRBJ2-1	CASRPGLAGNEQFF	TGTGCCAGCAGACCGGGACTAGCAGGAAATGAGCAGTTCTTC
TRBD2	15	TRBV6-1	NA	TRBJ2-2	CASSVAGSNTGELFF	TGTGCCAGCAGTGTAGCGGGTTCGAACACCGGGGAGCTGTTTTTT
TRBD1	13	TRBV20-1	NA	TRBJ2-7	CSASTGENYEQYF	TGCAGTGCTAGTACAGGGGAAAACTACGAGCAGTACTTC
NA	17	TRBV18	few	TRBJ1-1	CASSPGGTSSTNTEAFF	TGTGCCAGCTCACCCGGGGGAACATCCTCGACGAACACTGAAGCTTTCTTT
NA	17	TRBV20-1	once	TRBJ2-2	CSASRSGYRTNTGELFF	TGCAGTGCTAGTAGGTCAGGGTACCGAACGAACACCGGGGAGCTGTTTTTT
NA	17	TRBV29-1	NA	TRBJ2-7	CSVVYSGGLPGGYEQYF	TGCAGCGTTGTTTATTCAGGGGGGCTCCCGGGGGGCTACGAGCAGTACTTC
TRBD2	15	TRBV5-1	few	TRBJ2-1	CASSPTSGEMYEQFF	TGCGCCAGCAGCCCGACTAGCGGGGAAATGTATGAGCAGTTCTTC
NA	15	TRBV7-8	NA	TRBJ2-2	CASSLGFGGAGELFF	TGTGCCAGCAGCTTGGGGTTTGGAGGGGCCGGGGAGCTGTTTTTT
TRBD2	14	TRBV4-2	few	TRBJ2-1	CASSQPGRAHEQFF	TGTGCCAGCAGCCAGCCCGGGAGGGCCCATGAGCAGTTCTTC
NA	12	TRBV7-8	NA	TRBJ1-1	CASSLVWTEAFF	TGTGCCAGCAGCTTAGTGTGGACTGAAGCTTTCTTT
NA	14	TRBV2	few	TRBJ1-5	CASSEARRNQPQHF	TGTGCCAGCAGTGAAGCGAGGAGGAATCAGCCCCAGCATTTT
NA	14	TRBV28	NA	TRBJ2-7	CASSLPGLRYEQYF	TGTGCCAGCAGTTTACCCGGACTAAGGTACGAGCAGTACTTC
TRBD1	17	TRBV13	NA	TRBJ2-4	CASSRAGTENRKNIQYF	TGTGCCAGCAGCCGGGCCGGGACAGAAAACCGTAAAAACATTCAGTACTTC
NA	13	TRBV6-4	NA	TRBJ2-2	CASSTANTGELFF	TGTGCCAGCAGTACCGCGAACACCGGGGAGCTGTTTTTT
NA	14	TRBV14	NA	TRBJ2-3	CASSQGGSTDTQYF	TGTGCCAGCAGCCAAGGCGGTAGCACAGATACGCAGTATTTT
NA	14	TRBV24-1	NA	TRBJ1-5	CATSDRQNNQPQHF	TGTGCCACCAGTGATAGGCAGAACAATCAGCCCCAGCATTTT
TRBD1	18	TRBV3-1/TRBV3-2	NA	TRBJ1-3	CASSQEPDRGVSGNTIYF	TGTGCCAGCAGCCAAGAACCAGACAGGGGGGTCTCTGGAAACACCATATATTTT
NA	14	TRBV6-5	NA	TRBJ2-1	CASSRGLGPNEQFF	TGTGCCAGCAGTCGGGGCCTCGGGCCCAATGAGCAGTTCTTC
NA	13	TRBV5-1	NA	TRBJ1-6	CASSLGGGGPLHF	TGCGCCAGCAGCTTGGGGGGGGGAGGACCCCTCCACTTT
TRBD1	16	TRBV11-2	NA	TRBJ2-7	CASSTSRGPRSYEQYF	TGTGCCAGCAGCACCAGCAGGGGGCCAAGATCCTACGAGCAGTACTTC
NA	12	TRBV5-4	NA	TRBJ2-5	CASSWLEKTQYF	TGTGCCAGCAGCTGGCTCGAGAAGACCCAGTACTTC
NA	12	TRBV7-8	NA	TRBJ1-5	CASSLALGHQHF	TGTGCCAGCAGCTTAGCTCTCGGCCACCAGCATTTT
TRBD2	15	TRBV6-5	NA	TRBJ2-4	CASTGGAGAKNIQYF	TGTGCCAGCACGGGGGGGGCCGGGGCCAAAAACATTCAGTACTTC
TRBD2	16	TRBV19	NA	TRBJ2-4	CASSEGSGNPWNIQYF	TGTGCCAGTAGTGAGGGTAGCGGGAACCCTTGGAACATTCAGTACTTC
NA	16	TRBV6-2/TRBV6-3	NA	TRBJ2-6	CASSYVGGSGANVLTF	TGTGCCAGCAGTTACGTGGGGGGCTCTGGGGCCAACGTCCTGACTTTC
TRBD1	15	TRBV5-4	NA	TRBJ1-1	CASSHAGQGNTEAFF	TGTGCCAGCAGCCATGCGGGACAGGGGAACACTGAAGCTTTCTTT
NA	14	TRBV6-5	NA	TRBJ2-2	CASITIPDTGELFF	TGTGCCAGCATTACTATACCGGACACCGGGGAGCTGTTTTTT
NA	14	TRBV6-5	NA	TRBJ1-1	CASSLHGMNTEAFF	TGTGCCAGCAGTTTGCACGGCATGAACACTGAAGCTTTCTTT
NA	12	TRBV6-1	NA	TRBJ1-6	CASRLRNSPLHF	TGTGCCAGCAGGCTAAGGAATTCACCCCTCCACTTT
NA	13	TRBV4-2	NA	TRBJ2-5	CASSQGTWETQYF	TGTGCCAGCAGCCAAGGGACGTGGGAGACCCAGTACTTC
NA	23	TRBV21-1	NA	TRBJ1-6	CASSENREGGLYGYWVGNSPLHF	TGTGCCAGCAGCGAAAACAGGGAAGGAGGTCTATATGGGTATTGGGTTGGTAATTCACCCCTCCACTTT
NA	14	TRBV6-4	NA	TRBJ1-1	CASSEAAGLTEAFF	TGTGCCAGCAGTGAAGCGGCAGGACTCACTGAAGCTTTCTTT
NA	14	TRBV3-1/TRBV3-2	NA	TRBJ1-1	CASSQVSGNTEAFF	TGTGCCAGCAGCCAAGTATCTGGGAACACTGAAGCTTTCTTT
NA	15	TRBV9	NA	TRBJ2-2	CASSVAGFGTGELFF	TGTGCCAGCAGCGTAGCAGGGTTCGGGACCGGGGAGCTGTTTTTT
NA	15	TRBV11-2	few	TRBJ1-2	CASSLDPAANYGYTF	TGTGCCAGCAGCTTAGATCCTGCGGCGAACTATGGCTACACCTTC
NA	16	TRBV5-8	NA	TRBJ1-1	CASSWRGRGFDTEAFF	TGTGCCAGCAGCTGGAGGGGTCGGGGTTTTGACACTGAAGCTTTCTTT
NA	13	TRBV29-1	few	TRBJ1-2	CSVVVPEIYGYTF	TGCAGCGTTGTAGTTCCAGAGATCTATGGCTACACCTTC
NA	11	TRBV25-1	NA	TRBJ2-1	CASSEDGEQFF	TGTGCCAGCAGTGAAGACGGTGAGCAGTTCTTC
NA	13	TRBV6-5	NA	TRBJ1-1	CASSYGRSTEAFF	TGTGCCAGCAGTTACGGGAGGTCAACTGAAGCTTTCTTT
TRBD1	11	TRBV20-1	medium-sized	TRBJ1-2	CSAQTGDGYTF	TGCAGTGCCCAGACAGGGGATGGCTACACCTTC
NA	13	TRBV4-2	NA	TRBJ2-7	CASSQGPHYEQYF	TGTGCCAGCAGCCAAGGGCCACACTACGAGCAGTACTTC
NA	15	TRBV4-2	few	TRBJ2-1	CASSQDLGDYNEQFF	TGTGCCAGCAGCCAAGATCTGGGTGACTACAATGAGCAGTTCTTC
NA	14	TRBV3-1/TRBV3-2	NA	TRBJ2-5	CASSPDGYQETQYF	TGTGCCAGCAGTCCTGACGGATACCAAGAGACCCAGTACTTC
NA	15	TRBV5-1	NA	TRBJ2-3	CASSAQGIGADTQYF	TGCGCCAGCAGCGCTCAGGGGATCGGCGCAGATACGCAGTATTTT
TRBD1	20	TRBV12-5	NA	TRBJ1-6	CASALLTRTGTFSYNSPLHF	TGTGCTAGTGCCTTACTTACAAGGACAGGGACGTTCTCCTATAATTCACCCCTCCACTTT
NA	13	TRBV5-1	NA	TRBJ1-2	CASSLNGHYGYTF	TGCGCCAGCAGCTTGAACGGACACTATGGCTACACCTTC
NA	15	TRBV4-2	few	TRBJ1-2	CASSQDIGGTYGYTF	TGTGCCAGCAGCCAAGATATTGGGGGAACCTATGGCTACACCTTC
TRBD2	15	TRBV4-2	NA	TRBJ2-3	CASSQLAGDTDTQYF	TGTGCCAGCAGCCAACTAGCGGGGGACACAGATACGCAGTATTTT
NA	16	TRBV18	NA	TRBJ1-3	CASSPPESRGGNTIYF	TGTGCCAGCTCACCACCGGAAAGCAGAGGAGGAAACACCATATATTTT
NA	16	TRBV11-3	few	TRBJ2-1	CASSLARTASYNEQFF	TGTGCCAGCAGCTTAGCCAGGACAGCCTCCTACAATGAGCAGTTCTTC